The 19 T cell receptor beta chains below all came from one sample that was sequenced in a study of blood T cell repertoires in COVID-19. Sequenced by immunoSEQ multiplex PCR; TCRdb stores in-frame clones only, minus some. The sample yields approximately 320,000 clones, 65% to 90% seen once. Source material: peripheral blood. These receptors were collected from a human donor in a cohort sampled during active COVID-19.

The chain couples TRBV2 to TRBJ2-3; 8 nucleotides agree with TRBD1. The CDR3 has 15 residues. CDR1 is SNHLY, CDR2 FYNNEI, per germline. Unmatched junction bases numbered 4, after V lost 3 bases and J lost 2 bases. CDR3 coding DNA: TGTGCCAGCAGTGAGGACAGGGCGACCACAGATACGCAGTATTTT. It is translated as CASSEDRATTDTQYF.

The genes are TRBV5-1 and TRBJ1-2; tentative D call: TRBD1 (6 bases). Per germline, CDR1 SGHRS and CDR2 YFSETQ. Trimming took 4 bases from V and 4 from J, leaving 17 bases between them. CDR3 length: 15 residues. The CDR3 DNA is TGCGCCAGCAGCCCCGCGGGGGCTCTTGCCTATGGCTACACCTTC. This sequence encodes CASSPAGALAYGYTF.

J is TRBJ2-4 and V is TRBV11-2; 11 positions agree with TRBD2. J was trimmed by 6 bases and V by 2 bases; bases with no gene match: 6. There are 16 residues in the CDR3. CDR1 is SGHAT, CDR2 FQNNGV, per germline. The CDR3 nucleotides are TGTGCCAGCAGCTTACTAGCGGGGGGAGTCAGAAACATTCAGTACTTC. It translates to CASSLLAGGVRNIQYF.

As DNA, the CDR3 is TGTGCCACCAGTGCCGATAGGGACAGAACTAGCACAGATACGCAGTATTTT. This sequence encodes CATSADRDRTSTDTQYF. The rearrangement links TRBV24-1 to TRBJ2-3; the match to TRBD1 covers 7 bases. This CDR3 region has 17 residues. The junction had 10 bases not matched to a gene; V was cut back by 5 bases and J by 0 bases. Looked up from germline, CDR1 is KGHDR and CDR2 is SFDVKD.

The chain links TRBV5-1 to TRBJ2-7; possibly TRBD1 for D (5 bases). CDR3 size: 13 residues. The germline V gene encodes CDR1 SGHRS and CDR2 YFSETQ. Trimming removed 7 bases at V and 4 bases at J, with 15 bases between. CDR3 sequence: CASRQNRDYEQYF. CDR3 sequence (DNA): TGCGCCAGCCGACAGAATAGGGATTACGAGCAGTACTTC.

The J gene is TRBJ2-3, the V gene TRBV7-3; maybe TRBD2 (6 bases). Trimming removed 5 bases at V and 7 bases at J, with 25 bases between. CDR3 length: 17 residues. CDR1 and CDR2 from the germline V gene are SGHTA and FQGTGA. The CDR3 loop is CASSLHPLLASDYTQYF. The CDR3 nucleotides read TGTGCCAGCAGCCTCCACCCTCTACTAGCTAGCGACTATACGCAGTATTTT. The variable domain in full, with the rest retrieved from reference TRBV7-3 and TRBJ2-3, is GAGVSQTPSNKVTEKGKYVELRCDPISGHTALYWYRQSLGQGPEFLIYFQGTGAADDSGLPNDRFFAVRPEGSVSTLKIQRTERGDSAVYLCASSLHPLLASDYTQYFGPGTRLTVL.

The chain recombines TRBV19 with TRBJ2-7, with TRBD2 matching 8 bases. The V and J ends lost 5 bases and 0 bases, in that order; junction bases with no gene match: 6. This CDR3 spans 15 amino acids. Germline V gene data show CDR1 as LNHDA and CDR2 as SQIVND (reference sequence). The CDR3: CASSFIAGPSYEQYF. CDR3 DNA: TGTGCCAGTAGTTTTATAGCGGGGCCCTCCTACGAGCAGTACTTC. The full variable domain, with the rest looked up from reference TRBV19 and TRBJ2-7, is DGGITQSPKYLFRKEGQNVTLSCEQNLNHDAMYWYRQDPGQGLRLIYYSQIVNDFQKGDIAEGYSVSREKKESFPLTVTSAQKNPTAFYLCASSFIAGPSYEQYFGPGTRLTVT.

V is TRBV30 and J is TRBJ1-2; D is undetermined. V was shortened by 0 bases and J by 4 bases, with 12 bases between the two germline ends. Germline V CDR1 and CDR2: GTSNPN, SVGIG (reference sequence). The CDR3 sequence is 14 residues long. The CDR3 loop is CAWSVRGLGYGYTF. CDR3 in DNA: TGTGCCTGGAGTGTACGGGGATTGGGCTATGGCTACACCTTC.

This chain links TRBV9 with TRBJ2-5; weak D call: TRBD2 (6 bases). This CDR3 region has 16 residues. Trimming cost V 0 bases and J 2 bases, with 14 bases left between them. Germline V gene lookup returns CDR1 SGDLS and CDR2 YYNGEE. The CDR3 region is CASSVARMTSQETQYF. The CDR3 nucleotides read TGTGCCAGCAGCGTAGCTAGGATGACTAGTCAAGAGACCCAGTACTTC.

The J gene is TRBJ1-5, the V gene TRBV4-1; the D is unclear. This CDR3 is 16 amino acids long. V gave up 1 base and J gave up 3 bases, with 13 bases separating them. Germline V gene data show CDR1 as MGHRA and CDR2 as YSYEKL. This chain's CDR3 is CASSQVPGGFNQPQHF. CDR3 nucleotides: TGCGCCAGCAGCCAAGTACCAGGTGGTTTCAATCAGCCCCAGCATTTT.

The chain carries TRBV6-5 and TRBJ1-6; D not resolved. Trimming removed 4 bases at V and 7 bases at J, with 11 bases between. Germline loops: CDR1 MNHEY, CDR2 SVGAGI. This CDR3 has 14 residues. CDR3 in amino acids: CASSSGLPNSPLHF. The CDR3 region has the DNA TGTGCCAGCAGTTCAGGACTTCCCAATTCACCCCTCCACTTT.

V is TRBV7-6 and J is TRBJ2-3; no reliable D call. CDR1 and CDR2 from the germline V gene are SGHVS and FNYEAQ. The length of the CDR3 is 12 residues. The ends were cut back, 2 bases at V and 4 bases at J, with 4 bases in the middle. CDR3 sequence reads: CASSLYSDTQYF. Written as DNA, the CDR3 is TGTGCCAGCAGCTTATATTCAGATACGCAGTATTTT.

The chain carries TRBV18 and TRBJ1-1, with a possible D match to TRBD1 (5 bases). Germline CDR1 is KGHSH and CDR2 is LQKENI. The CDR3 is 15 residues long. V was trimmed by 4 bases and J by 3 bases, leaving 15 bases between them. As DNA, the CDR3 is TGTGCCAGCTCACTGGACATCCTATCGTACACTGAAGCTTTCTTT. This codes for CASSLDILSYTEAFF.

The chain is built from TRBV6-4 and TRBJ2-1; TRBD2 aligns across 7 bases. V lost 4 bases and J lost 7; bases outside the gene matches: 1. CDR3 length: 12 amino acids. Germline CDR1 is MRHNA and CDR2 is SNTAGT. The chain's CDR3 is CASSGGGNEQFF. CDR3 in DNA: TGTGCCAGCAGTGGGGGAGGGAATGAGCAGTTCTTC.

This clone was detected only a few times. Other DNA sequences in the same sample also yield this CDR3. The chain recombines TRBV7-6 with TRBJ1-1; D not certain. The CDR3 covers 11 residues. V gave up 4 bases and J gave up 5 bases, with 5 bases separating them. Germline V gives CDR1 SGHVS, CDR2 FNYEAQ. CDR3 DNA sequence: TGTGCCAGCAGCTCGGGAACTGAAGCTTTCTTT. It encodes CASSSGTEAFF.

This chain links TRBV10-3 with TRBJ1-1; a weak D match, TRBD1 (5 bases). The CDR3 totals 16 residues. V was pared by 3 bases and J by 0 bases, with 14 bases between. Germline lookup yields CDR1 ENHRY and CDR2 SYGVKD. This CDR3 reads CAISDLGGTMNTEAFF. The CDR3, as DNA: TGTGCCATCAGTGACCTGGGGGGAACGATGAACACTGAAGCTTTCTTT.

The table lists this clone with many counts. For the CDR3, the DNA is TGTGCCAGCGGCCTGGGAGGCGATACGCAGTATTTT. Its protein product is CASGLGGDTQYF. This chain connects TRBV6-2 or TRBV6-3 to TRBJ2-3, with TRBD2 as a possible D gene (6 bases). V lost 8 bases to trimming and J lost 6 bases, with 12 bases between them. Germline CDR1 is MNHEY and CDR2 is SVGEGT. This CDR3 has 12 residues.

Here the CDR3 DNA reads TGTGCCAGCAGTGACTGGCAGGGGCTCGATACGCAGTATTTT. It yields the protein CASSDWQGLDTQYF. The V and J genes are TRBV6-4 and TRBJ2-3; tentative D call: TRBD1 (6 bases). The V end was cut by 1 base, the J end by 6 bases, with 11 bases between. The CDR3 loop spans 14 amino acids. Germline V lookup: CDR1 MRHNA, CDR2 SNTAGT.

The chain joins TRBV29-1 to TRBJ2-7; TRBD1 is a possible D gene (5 bases). The CDR3 consists of 12 residues. V was trimmed by 5 bases and J by 3 bases, leaving 11 bases between them. Germline assignment: CDR1 SQVTM and CDR2 ANQGSEA. The CDR3 DNA is TGCAGCGTTTTGGTTAGGGGCTACGAGCAGTACTTC. Translated, it gives CSVLVRGYEQYF.